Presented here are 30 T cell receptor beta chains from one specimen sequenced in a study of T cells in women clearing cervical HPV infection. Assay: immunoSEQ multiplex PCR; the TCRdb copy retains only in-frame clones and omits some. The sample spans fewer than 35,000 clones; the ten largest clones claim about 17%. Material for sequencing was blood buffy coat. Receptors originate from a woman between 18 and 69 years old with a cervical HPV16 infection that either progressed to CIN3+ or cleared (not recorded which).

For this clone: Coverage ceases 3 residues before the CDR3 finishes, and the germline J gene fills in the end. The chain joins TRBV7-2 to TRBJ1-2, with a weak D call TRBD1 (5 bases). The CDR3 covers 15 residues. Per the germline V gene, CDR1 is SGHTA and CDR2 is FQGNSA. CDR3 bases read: TGTGCCAGCAGGGTAGCGGGGGTTTCCTACAATGAC. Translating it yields CASRVAGVSYND. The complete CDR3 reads CASRVAGVSYNDYTF.

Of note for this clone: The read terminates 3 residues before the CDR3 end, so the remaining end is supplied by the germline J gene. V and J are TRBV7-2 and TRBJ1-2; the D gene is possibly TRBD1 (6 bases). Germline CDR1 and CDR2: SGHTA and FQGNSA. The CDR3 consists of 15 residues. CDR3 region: CASSFSGGAPYDYTF. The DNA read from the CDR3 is TGTGCCAGCAGCTTTAGCGGGGGGGCCCCATACGAC.

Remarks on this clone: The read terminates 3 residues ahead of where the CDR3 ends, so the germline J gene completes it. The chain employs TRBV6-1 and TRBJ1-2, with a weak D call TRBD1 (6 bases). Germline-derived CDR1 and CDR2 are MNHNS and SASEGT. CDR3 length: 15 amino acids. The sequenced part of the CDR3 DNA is TGTGCCAGCAGTGATCAGCGGGGGGGCTCCTACGAC. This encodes CASSDQRGGSYD. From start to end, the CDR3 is CASSDQRGGSYDYTF.

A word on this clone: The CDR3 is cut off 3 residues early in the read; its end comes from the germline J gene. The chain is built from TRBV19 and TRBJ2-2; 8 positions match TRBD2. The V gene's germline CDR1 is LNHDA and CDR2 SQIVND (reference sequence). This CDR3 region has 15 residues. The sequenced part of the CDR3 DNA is TGTGCCAGTAGCGACGGGGGGGCGGGTAATGAAAAG. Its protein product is CASSDGGAGNEK. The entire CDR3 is CASSDGGAGNEKLFF.

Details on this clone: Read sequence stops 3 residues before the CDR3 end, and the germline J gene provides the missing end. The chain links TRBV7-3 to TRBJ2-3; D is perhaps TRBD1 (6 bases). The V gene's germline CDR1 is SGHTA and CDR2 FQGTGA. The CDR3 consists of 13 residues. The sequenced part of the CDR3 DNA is TGTGCCAGCAGCTCCCAGGGGACGGGGACG. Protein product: CASSSQGTGT. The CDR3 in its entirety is CASSSQGTGTQYF.

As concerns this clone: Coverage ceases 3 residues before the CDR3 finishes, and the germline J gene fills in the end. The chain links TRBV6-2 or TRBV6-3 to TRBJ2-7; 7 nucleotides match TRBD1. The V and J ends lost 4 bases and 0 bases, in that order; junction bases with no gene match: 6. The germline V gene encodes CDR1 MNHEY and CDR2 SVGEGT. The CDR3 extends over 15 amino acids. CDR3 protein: CASSLTGASSYEQYF. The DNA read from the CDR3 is TGTGCCAGCAGTTTAACAGGGGCTAGCTCCTACGAG.

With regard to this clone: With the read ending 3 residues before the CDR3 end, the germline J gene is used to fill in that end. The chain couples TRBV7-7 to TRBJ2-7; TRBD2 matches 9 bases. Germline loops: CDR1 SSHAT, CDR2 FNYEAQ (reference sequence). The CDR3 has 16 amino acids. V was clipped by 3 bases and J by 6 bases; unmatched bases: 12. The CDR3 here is CASSFRAGGPTSEQYF. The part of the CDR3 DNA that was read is TGTGCCAGCAGCTTTCGGGCGGGAGGGCCGACCAGCGAG.

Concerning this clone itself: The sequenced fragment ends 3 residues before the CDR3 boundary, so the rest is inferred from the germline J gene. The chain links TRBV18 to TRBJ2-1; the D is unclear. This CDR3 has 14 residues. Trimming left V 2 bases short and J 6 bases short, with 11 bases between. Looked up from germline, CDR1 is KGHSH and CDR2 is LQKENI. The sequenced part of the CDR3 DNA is TGTGCCAGCTCACCAGGGCAGGCAAGCAATGAG. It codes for CASSPGQASNE. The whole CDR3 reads CASSPGQASNEQFF.

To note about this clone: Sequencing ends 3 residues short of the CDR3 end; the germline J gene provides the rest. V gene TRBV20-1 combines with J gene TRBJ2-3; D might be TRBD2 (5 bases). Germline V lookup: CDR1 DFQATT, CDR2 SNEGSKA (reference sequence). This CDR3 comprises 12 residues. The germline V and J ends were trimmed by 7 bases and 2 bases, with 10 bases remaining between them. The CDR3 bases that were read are TGCAGTGTTTCGGGGTCCACAGATACG. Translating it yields CSVSGSTDT. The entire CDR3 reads CSVSGSTDTQYF.

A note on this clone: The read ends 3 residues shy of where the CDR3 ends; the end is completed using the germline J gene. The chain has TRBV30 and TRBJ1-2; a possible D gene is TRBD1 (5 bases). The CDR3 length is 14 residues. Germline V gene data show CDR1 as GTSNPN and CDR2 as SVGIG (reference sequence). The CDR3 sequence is CASFIGGFDNDYTF. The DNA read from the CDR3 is TGTGCCTCGTTTATCGGGGGTTTCGACAATGAC.

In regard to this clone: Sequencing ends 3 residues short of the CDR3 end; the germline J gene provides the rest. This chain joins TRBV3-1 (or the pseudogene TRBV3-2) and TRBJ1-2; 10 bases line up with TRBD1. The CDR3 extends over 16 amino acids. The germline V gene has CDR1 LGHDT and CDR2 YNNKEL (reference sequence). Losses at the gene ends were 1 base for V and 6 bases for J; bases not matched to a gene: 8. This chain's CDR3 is CASSQVPRQGADGYTF. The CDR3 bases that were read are TGTGCCAGCAGCCAAGTACCGCGACAGGGGGCTGATGGC.

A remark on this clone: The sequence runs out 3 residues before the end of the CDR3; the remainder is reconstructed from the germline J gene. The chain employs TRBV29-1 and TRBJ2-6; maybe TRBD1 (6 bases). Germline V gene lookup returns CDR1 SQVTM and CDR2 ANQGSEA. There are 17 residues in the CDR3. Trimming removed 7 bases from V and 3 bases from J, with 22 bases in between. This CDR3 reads CSAARVGNRDGANVLTF. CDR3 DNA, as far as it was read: TGCAGCGCCGCCCGGGTGGGGAACAGGGATGGGGCCAACGTC. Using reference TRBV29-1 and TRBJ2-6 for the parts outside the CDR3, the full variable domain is SAVISQKPSRDICQRGTSLTIQCQVDSQVTMMFWYRQQPGQSLTLIATANQGSEATYESGFVIDKFPISRPNLTFSTLTVSNMSPEDSSIYLCSAARVGNRDGANVLTFGAGSRLTVL.

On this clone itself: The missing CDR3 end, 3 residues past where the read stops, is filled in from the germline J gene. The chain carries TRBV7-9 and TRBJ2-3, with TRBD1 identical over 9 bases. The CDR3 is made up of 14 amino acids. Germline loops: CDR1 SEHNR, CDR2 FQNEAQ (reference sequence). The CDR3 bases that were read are TGTGCCAGCAGCTTAACAGGGGGCGGAGAGACG. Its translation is CASSLTGGGET. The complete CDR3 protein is CASSLTGGGETQYF. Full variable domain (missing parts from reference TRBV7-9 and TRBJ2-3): DTGVSQNPRHKITKRGQNVTFRCDPISEHNRLYWYRQTLGQGPEFLTYFQNEAQLEKSRLLSDRFSAERPKGSFSTLEIQRTEQGDSAMYLCASSLTGGGETQYFGPGTRLTVL.

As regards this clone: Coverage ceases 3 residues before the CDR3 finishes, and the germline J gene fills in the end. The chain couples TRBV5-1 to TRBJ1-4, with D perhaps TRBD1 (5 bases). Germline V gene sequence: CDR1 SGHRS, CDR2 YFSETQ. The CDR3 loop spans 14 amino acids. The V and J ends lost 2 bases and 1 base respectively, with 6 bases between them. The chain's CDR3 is CASSFRETNEKLFF. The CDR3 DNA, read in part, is TGCGCCAGCAGCTTCAGGGAAACTAATGAAAAA.

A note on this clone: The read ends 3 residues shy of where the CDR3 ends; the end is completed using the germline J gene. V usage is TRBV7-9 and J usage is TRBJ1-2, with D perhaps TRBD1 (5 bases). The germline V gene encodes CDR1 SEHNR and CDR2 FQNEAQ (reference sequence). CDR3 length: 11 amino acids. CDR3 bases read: TGTGCCAGCAGCAAAGGGGTTGAC. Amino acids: CASSKGVD. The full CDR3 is CASSKGVDYTF.

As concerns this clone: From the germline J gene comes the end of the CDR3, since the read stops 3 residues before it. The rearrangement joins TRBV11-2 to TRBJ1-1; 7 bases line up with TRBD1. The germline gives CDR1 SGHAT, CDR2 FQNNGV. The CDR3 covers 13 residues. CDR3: CASSTERQGAAFF. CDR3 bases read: TGTGCCAGCAGCACCGAACGACAGGGTGCA.

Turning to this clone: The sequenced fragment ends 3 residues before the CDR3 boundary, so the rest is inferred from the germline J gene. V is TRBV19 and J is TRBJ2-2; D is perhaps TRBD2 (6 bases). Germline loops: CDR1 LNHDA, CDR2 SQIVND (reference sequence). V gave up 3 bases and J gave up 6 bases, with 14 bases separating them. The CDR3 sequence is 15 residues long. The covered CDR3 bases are TGTGCCAGTAGTATGCGGGCTAGCGAGTCCGGGGAG. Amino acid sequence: CASSMRASESGE. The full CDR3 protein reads CASSMRASESGELFF.

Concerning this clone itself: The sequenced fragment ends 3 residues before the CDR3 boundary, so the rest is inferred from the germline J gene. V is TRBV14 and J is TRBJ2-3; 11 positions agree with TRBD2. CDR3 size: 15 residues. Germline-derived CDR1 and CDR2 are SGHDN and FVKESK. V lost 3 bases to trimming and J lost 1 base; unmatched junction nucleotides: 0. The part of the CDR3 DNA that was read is TGTGCCAGCAGCCAGGGACTAGCGGGCACAGATACG. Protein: CASSQGLAGTDT. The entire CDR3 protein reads CASSQGLAGTDTQYF.

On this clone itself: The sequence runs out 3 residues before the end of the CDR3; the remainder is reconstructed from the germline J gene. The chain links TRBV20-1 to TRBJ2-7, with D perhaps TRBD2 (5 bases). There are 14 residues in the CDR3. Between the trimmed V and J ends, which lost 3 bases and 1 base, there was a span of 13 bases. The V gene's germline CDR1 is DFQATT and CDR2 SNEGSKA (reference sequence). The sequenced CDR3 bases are TGCAGTGCTAGGGTGGCGGGTTCGTCCTACGAG. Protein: CSARVAGSSYE. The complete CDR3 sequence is CSARVAGSSYEQYF.

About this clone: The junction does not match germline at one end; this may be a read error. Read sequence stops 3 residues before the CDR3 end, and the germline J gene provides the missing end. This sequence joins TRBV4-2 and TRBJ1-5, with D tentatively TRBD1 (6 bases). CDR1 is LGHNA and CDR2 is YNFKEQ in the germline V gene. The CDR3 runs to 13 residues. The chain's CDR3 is CASSQVLQGPQHF. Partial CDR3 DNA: TGCGCCAGCAGCCAAGTTCTACAGGGGCCC.

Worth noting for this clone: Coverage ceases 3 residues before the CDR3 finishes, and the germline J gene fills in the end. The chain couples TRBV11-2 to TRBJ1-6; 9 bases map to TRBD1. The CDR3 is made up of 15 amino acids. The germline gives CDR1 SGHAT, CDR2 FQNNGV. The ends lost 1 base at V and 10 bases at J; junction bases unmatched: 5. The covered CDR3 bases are TGTGCCAGCAGCTTAGTGGGACAGGGTGGCTCACCC. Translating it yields CASSLVGQGGSP. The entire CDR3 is CASSLVGQGGSPLHF.

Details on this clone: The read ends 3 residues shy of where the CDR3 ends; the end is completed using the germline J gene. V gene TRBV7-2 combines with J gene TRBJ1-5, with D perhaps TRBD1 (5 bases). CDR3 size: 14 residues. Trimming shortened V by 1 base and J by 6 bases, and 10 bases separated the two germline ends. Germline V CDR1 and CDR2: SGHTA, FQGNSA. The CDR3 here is CASSLEGRAQPQHF. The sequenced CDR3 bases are TGTGCCAGCAGCTTAGAGGGCAGGGCTCAGCCC.

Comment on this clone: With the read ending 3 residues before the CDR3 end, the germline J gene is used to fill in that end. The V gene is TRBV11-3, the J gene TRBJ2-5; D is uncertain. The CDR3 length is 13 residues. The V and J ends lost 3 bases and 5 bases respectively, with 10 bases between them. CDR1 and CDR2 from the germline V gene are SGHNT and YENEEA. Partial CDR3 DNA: TGTGCCAGCAGCTTGGCCTCGCCGGAGACC. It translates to CASSLASPET. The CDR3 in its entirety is CASSLASPETQYF.

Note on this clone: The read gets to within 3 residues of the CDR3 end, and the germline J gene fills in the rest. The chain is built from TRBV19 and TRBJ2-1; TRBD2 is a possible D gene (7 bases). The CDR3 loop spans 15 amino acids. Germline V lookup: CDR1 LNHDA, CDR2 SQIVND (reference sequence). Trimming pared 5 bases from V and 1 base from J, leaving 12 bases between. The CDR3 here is CASSLRGGSYNEQFF. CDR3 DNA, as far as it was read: TGTGCCAGTAGTCTAAGGGGGGGTTCCTACAATGAG.

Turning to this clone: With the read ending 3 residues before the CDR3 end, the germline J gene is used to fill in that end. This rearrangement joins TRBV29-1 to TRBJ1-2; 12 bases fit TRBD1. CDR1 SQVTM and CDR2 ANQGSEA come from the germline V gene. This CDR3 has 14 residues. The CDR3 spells CSVTTGTGGYDYTF. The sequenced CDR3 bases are TGCAGCGTGACTACCGGGACAGGGGGCTACGAC.

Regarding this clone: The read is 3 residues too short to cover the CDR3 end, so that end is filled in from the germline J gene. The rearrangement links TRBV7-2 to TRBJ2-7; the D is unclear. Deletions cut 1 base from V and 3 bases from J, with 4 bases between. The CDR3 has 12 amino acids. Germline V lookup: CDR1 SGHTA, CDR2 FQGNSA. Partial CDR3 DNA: TGTGCCAGCAGCTTAGAACACTACGAG. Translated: CASSLEHYE. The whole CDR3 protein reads CASSLEHYEQYF.

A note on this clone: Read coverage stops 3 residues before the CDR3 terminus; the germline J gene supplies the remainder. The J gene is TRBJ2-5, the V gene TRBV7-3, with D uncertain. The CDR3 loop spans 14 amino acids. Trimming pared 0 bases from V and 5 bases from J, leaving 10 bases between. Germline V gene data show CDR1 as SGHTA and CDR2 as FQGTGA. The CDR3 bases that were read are TGTGCCAGCAGCTTAACGTTCGGGTCGGAGACC. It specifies CASSLTFGSET. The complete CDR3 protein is CASSLTFGSETQYF.

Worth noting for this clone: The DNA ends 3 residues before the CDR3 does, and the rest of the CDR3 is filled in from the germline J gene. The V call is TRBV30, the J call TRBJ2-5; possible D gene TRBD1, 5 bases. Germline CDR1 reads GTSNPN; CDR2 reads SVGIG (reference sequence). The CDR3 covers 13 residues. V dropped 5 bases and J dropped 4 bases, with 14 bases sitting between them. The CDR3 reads CAWAVGRGETQYF. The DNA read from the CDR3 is TGTGCCTGGGCTGTAGGAAGGGGAGAGACC.

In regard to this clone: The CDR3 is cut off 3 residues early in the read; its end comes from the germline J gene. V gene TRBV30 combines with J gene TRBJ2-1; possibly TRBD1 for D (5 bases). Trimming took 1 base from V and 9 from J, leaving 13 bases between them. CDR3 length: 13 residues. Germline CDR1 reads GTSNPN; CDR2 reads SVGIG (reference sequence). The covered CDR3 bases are TGTGCCTGGAGTGAAGGGGTGGCTACTGAG. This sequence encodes CAWSEGVATE. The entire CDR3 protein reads CAWSEGVATEQFF.

The covered CDR3 bases are TGTGCCAGCAGCAATAAGGACAGGGGGGGGCCC. This translates into CASSNKDRGGP. The full CDR3 sequence reads CASSNKDRGGPQHF. The chain joins TRBV7-9 to TRBJ1-5; 10 positions match TRBD1. The CDR3 is cut off 3 residues early in the read; its end comes from the germline J gene. V was clipped by 5 bases and J by 9 bases; unmatched bases: 7. The germline V gene encodes CDR1 SEHNR and CDR2 FQNEAQ (reference sequence). This CDR3 has 14 amino acids.